The T cell receptor beta chain described here comes from a study of PD-1 blockade in classical Hodgkin lymphoma. The study's findings and limits: It was CD4+ TCR diversity, not CD8+, that rose significantly by C4D1. The diversity seen at baseline in complete responders resembled that of newly diagnosed patients. Baseline TCR diversity was reportedly lower in newly diagnosed patients than healthy donors. Excluded were patients who started nivolumab under 1 year after ASCT, a group that had lower diversity.

In every patient, relapse followed autologous stem cell transplantation, while exposure to brentuximab vedotin differed. TCRdb keeps only in-frame clones here, not all; method: immunoSEQ multiplex PCR. The sample contains roughly 32,000 clones, roughly four fifths of which appear only once. Regarding this clone: Its antigen remains unknown.

The CDR3 extends over 15 amino acids. Losses at the gene ends were 4 bases for V and 3 bases for J; bases not matched to a gene: 9. Germline CDR1 and CDR2: SGHNT and YENEEA. This specimen consisted of peripheral blood mononuclear cells (PBMCs), obtained at baseline. The J gene is TRBJ2-7, the V gene TRBV11-3; 7 bases agree with TRBD2. The receptor comes from a human donor with classical Hodgkin lymphoma. The CDR3, as DNA: TGTGCCAGCAGCTACACCCCGAGCGGGAACTACGAGCAGTACTTC. Translation: CASSYTPSGNYEQYF.